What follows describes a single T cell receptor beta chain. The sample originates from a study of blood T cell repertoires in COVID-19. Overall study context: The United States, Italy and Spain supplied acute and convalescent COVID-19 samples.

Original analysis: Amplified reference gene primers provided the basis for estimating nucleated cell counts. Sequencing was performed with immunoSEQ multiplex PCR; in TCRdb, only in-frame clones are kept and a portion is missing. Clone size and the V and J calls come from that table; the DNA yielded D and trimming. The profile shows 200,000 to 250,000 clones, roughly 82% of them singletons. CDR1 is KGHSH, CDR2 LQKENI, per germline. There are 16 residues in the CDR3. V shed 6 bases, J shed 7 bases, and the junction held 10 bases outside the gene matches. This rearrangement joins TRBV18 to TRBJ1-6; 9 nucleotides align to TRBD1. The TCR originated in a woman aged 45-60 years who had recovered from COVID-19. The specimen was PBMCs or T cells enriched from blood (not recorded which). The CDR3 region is CASSPRTGDFNSPLHF. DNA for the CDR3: TGTGCCAGCTCCCCGCGGACAGGGGATTTCAATTCACCCCTCCACTTT.